This T cell receptor beta chain was captured by sequencing in a study of blood T cell repertoires in COVID-19. Study-level background: Sites across the United States, Italy and Spain contributed samples from acute and convalescent COVID-19. From T cells, B-cell-depleted T cells, or PBMCs came the material, which was cDNA or gDNA.

As originally analysed: Amplification of reference gene primers was used by the study to estimate nucleated cell counts. Produced via immunoSEQ multiplex PCR; TCRdb's table is partial and in-frame only. V and J calls and clone size are as listed in that table; D and trimming were resolved from the DNA. This sample has 150,000 to 200,000 clones, with more than 65% found just once. Sequenced sample: peripheral blood. The clonotype comes from a woman of 80 years or more with acute or convalescent COVID-19.

The CDR3 DNA sequence: TGTGCCAGCAGTTTACATCTACTAGCGGGGGTCACAGATACGCAGTATTTT. As protein: CASSLHLLAGVTDTQYF. The J gene is TRBJ2-3, the V gene TRBV28; TRBD2 agrees at 11 bases. CDR3 length: 17 residues. J lost 2 bases, V lost 2 bases, and 6 bases had no gene match. Germline V gene sequence: CDR1 MDHEN, CDR2 SYDVKM.